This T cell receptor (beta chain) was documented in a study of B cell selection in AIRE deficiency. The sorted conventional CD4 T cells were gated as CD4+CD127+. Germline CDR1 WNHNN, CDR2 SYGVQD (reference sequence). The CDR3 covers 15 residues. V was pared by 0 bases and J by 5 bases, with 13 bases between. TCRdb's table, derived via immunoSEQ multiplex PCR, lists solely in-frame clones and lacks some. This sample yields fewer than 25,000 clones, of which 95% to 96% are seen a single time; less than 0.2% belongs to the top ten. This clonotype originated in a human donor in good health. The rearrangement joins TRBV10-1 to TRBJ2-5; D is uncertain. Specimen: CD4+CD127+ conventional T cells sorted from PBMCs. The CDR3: CASSESNQRRETQYF. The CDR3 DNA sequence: TGCGCCAGCAGTGAGTCGAACCAGCGCAGGGAGACCCAGTACTTC.